Below, one T cell receptor (beta chain) is given with its context. Antigen unknown. Every diagnosis used clinical symptoms, serum thyroxine and TRAb, thyroid ultrasound and orbital computed tomography. PBMCs were collected from a roughly 9.7 ml volume of fresh peripheral blood. RNA transcripts provided the source from which TCR beta CDR3 regions were amplified. With the HTBI primer set, the TCR CDR3 went through a first round of RT-PCR. TCRdb reprocessed the multiplex PCR reads with MiXCR, giving one entry per CDR3 protein. The table has about 380,000 distinct CDR3 sequences, roughly 20% seen once. This sample stems from a study of T cells in Graves' hyperthyroidism and ophthalmopathy. Findings of the study overall: With a median lead of 6.5 months before onset, the model predicted ophthalmopathy. Blood also contained most expanded thyroid clonotypes above 0.001.

Germline loops: CDR1 SGHAT, CDR2 FQNNGV. V lost 5 bases, J lost 9 bases, and 17 bases lay in between. This CDR3 spans 14 amino acids. Sequencing input: blood. The receptor was derived from a young man with Graves' ophthalmopathy. The rearrangement joins TRBV11-2 to TRBJ2-4; D is unclear. Written as DNA, the CDR3 is TGTGCCAGCAGCCCCCGGGTTCCTTTATCCATTCAGTACTTC. It translates to CASSPRVPLSIQYF.